This record covers a single TCR beta chain. The antigen is unknown. Sequenced by immunoSEQ multiplex PCR; TCRdb stores in-frame clones only, minus some. The sample lists 200,000 to 300,000 clones; over 90% were seen once. This sample is drawn from a study of T cell responses to AZD1222 COVID-19 vaccine. Study findings and constraints: White British donors predominated, females outnumbered males, and clonal diversity was possibly underestimated. At baseline, seropositivity was found in only six AZD1222 recipients.

The CDR3 has 10 residues. This chain connects TRBV7-5 to TRBJ2-2; the table assigns TRBD2, which was not confirmed against the DNA. TRBV7-5 is labeled a pseudogene. The sample consisted of peripheral blood, taken on day 0 of AZD1222 vaccination. This receptor was taken from an adult in good health. CDR3 DNA sequence: TGTCGCGGGAGGACCGGGGAGCTGTTTTTT. It encodes CRGRTGELFF.